This TCR beta chain comes out of a study of blood T cell repertoires in COVID-19. Study-level background: The samples span acute and convalescent COVID-19 from the United States, Italy and Spain.

In the original workflow: Amplification with reference gene primers provided the estimates of nucleated cell counts. Generated by immunoSEQ multiplex PCR, the TCRdb table keeps only in-frame clones and is missing some. V, J and clone size were drawn from that table, and D and trimming were deduced from the DNA. The data hold 200,000 to 250,000 clones, with 85% to 90% observed a single time. Trimming removed 2 bases from V and 6 bases from J, with 14 bases in between. Germline V CDR1 and CDR2: MNHEY, SVGAGI. CDR3 size: 16 residues. This clone was seen once. Sequencing was carried out using peripheral blood. This clonotype was obtained from a woman in her sixties or seventies with acute or convalescent COVID-19. The chain is built from TRBV6-5 and TRBJ1-6; maybe TRBD1 (5 bases). In nucleotides, the CDR3 is TGTGCCAGCAGTTACATTATGTCCAGGGTTAATTCACCCCTCCACTTT. It encodes CASSYIMSRVNSPLHF.